A selection of T cell receptor beta chains follows, all from one sample in a study of T cell repertoires in aging, cancer and after chemotherapy. TCRdb analysed the multiplex PCR reads with MiXCR anew, one entry per CDR3 protein. This table holds roughly 5,300 distinct CDR3 sequences, 25% to 30% found once. Sequencing was performed on blood. The source is a human donor with a solid tumor. Both conserved end residues are part of each CDR3. A D gene is named only where the DNA matches it firmly. Size is stated for part of the rows, as once, few or many counts, or as a class when the clone is expanded.

J gene,clone size,CDR3 length,D gene,V gene,CDR3 DNA,CDR3 protein
TRBJ2-7,NA,13,TRBD1,TRBV20-1,TGCAGTGCTGACCGGGACAGTTTATACGAGCAGTACTTC,CSADRDSLYEQYF
TRBJ1-4,NA,15,TRBD1,TRBV4-1,TGCGCCAGCAGCCACTACAGGGGTGGGGTTGAAAAACTGTTTTTT,CASSHYRGGVEKLFF
TRBJ1-3,NA,17,NA,TRBV4-3,TGCGCCAGCAGCCAAGATATCGTGGCGGGCTCTGGAAACACCATATATTTT,CASSQDIVAGSGNTIYF
TRBJ2-5,medium-sized,15,NA,TRBV6-1,TGTGCCAGCAGTTGGGCGGACATGATACAAGAGACCCAGTACTTC,CASSWADMIQETQYF
TRBJ1-5,medium-sized,12,NA,TRBV5-6,TGTGCCAGCAGCTTGGGCAATCAGCCCCAGCATTTT,CASSLGNQPQHF
TRBJ2-4,NA,16,NA,TRBV5-6,TGTGCCAGCAGCTTAGCCCTGGGTGTAGCCAAAAACATTCAGTACTTC,CASSLALGVAKNIQYF
TRBJ1-5,few,13,NA,TRBV20-1,TGCAGTGCTCACGCAGGGGGCAATCAGCCCCAGCATTTT,CSAHAGGNQPQHF
TRBJ2-7,NA,14,TRBD2,TRBV4-1,TGCGCCAGCAGCCATGGGACTAGCGGCTACGAGCAGTACTTC,CASSHGTSGYEQYF
TRBJ2-1,few,15,TRBD1,TRBV7-9,TGTGCCAGCAGCTTAACAGGTCTGACAGGGAATGAGCAGTTCTTC,CASSLTGLTGNEQFF
TRBJ1-2,few,14,NA,TRBV24-1,TGTGCCACCAGTAGTTCGGGGGAAGGCTATGGCTACACCTTC,CATSSSGEGYGYTF
TRBJ2-3,medium-sized,16,TRBD1,TRBV12-3/TRBV12-4,TGTGCCAGCAGCCCTCCGGGACAGGGGTTCAAAGATACGCAGTATTTT,CASSPPGQGFKDTQYF
TRBJ2-1,NA,17,TRBD2,TRBV19,TGTGCCAGTAGTAAAGAAGCGGGAGGGCCTTGGGGGAATGAGCAGTTCTTC,CASSKEAGGPWGNEQFF
TRBJ2-7,NA,18,TRBD2,TRBV6-2/TRBV6-3,TGTGCCAGCAGTCCCAGGGGGACTAGCGGGATCTACTCCTACGAGCAGTACTTC,CASSPRGTSGIYSYEQYF
TRBJ1-1,few,13,TRBD1,TRBV19,TGTGCCAGTAGAAACAGGGGGAACACTGAAGCTTTCTTT,CASRNRGNTEAFF
TRBJ2-5,medium-sized,14,TRBD1,TRBV18,TGTGCCAGCAAACCGGGACAGATCGGGGAGACCCAGTACTTC,CASKPGQIGETQYF
TRBJ2-4,medium-sized,14,TRBD1,TRBV19,TGTGCCAGTAACAGGGGGCAAGCCAAAAACATTCAGTACTTC,CASNRGQAKNIQYF
TRBJ1-5,medium-sized,17,NA,TRBV7-6,TGTGCCAGCAGCTTATCCCGGGGCGGTGGCGGGGGTCAGCCCCAGCATTTT,CASSLSRGGGGGQPQHF
TRBJ2-1,NA,13,NA,TRBV24-1,TGTGCCACCAGTGATTGGGTGGATCATGAGCAGTTCTTC,CATSDWVDHEQFF
TRBJ1-5,NA,14,NA,TRBV12-3/TRBV12-4,TGTGCCAGCACCCTCGGGGGTTACAATCAGCCCCAGCATTTT,CASTLGGYNQPQHF
TRBJ1-1,NA,15,TRBD1,TRBV7-2,TGTGCCAGCAGCCCGGGACAGGGGAAAAACACTGAAGCTTTCTTT,CASSPGQGKNTEAFF
TRBJ2-1,medium-sized,16,TRBD2,TRBV5-4,TGTGCCAGCAGTCGCAAGGGACTAGCGGAATACAATGAGCAGTTCTTC,CASSRKGLAEYNEQFF
TRBJ1-4,few,11,NA,TRBV20-1,TGCAGTGCCCCAAGGAATGAAAAACTGTTTTTT,CSAPRNEKLFF
TRBJ1-4,medium-sized,14,TRBD1,TRBV30,TGTGCCTGGAGGCCCTCAGGGGGGCGGGAAAAACTGTTTTTT,CAWRPSGGREKLFF
TRBJ2-6,medium-sized,17,NA,TRBV6-2/TRBV6-3,TGTGCCAGCAGTTATCGTGGCGGCTACTCTGGGGCCAACGTCCTGACTTTC,CASSYRGGYSGANVLTF
TRBJ1-5,once,13,TRBD1,TRBV5-1,TGCGCCAGCAGCCGACAGGGGAGCCAGCCCCAGCATTTT,CASSRQGSQPQHF
TRBJ1-3,NA,14,NA,TRBV4-3,TGCGCCAGCAGCCAGGGAGCCTCTGGAAACACCATATATTTT,CASSQGASGNTIYF
TRBJ2-7,medium-sized,12,NA,TRBV27,TGTGCCAGCAGTTTTCGGGGCAACGAGCAGTACTTC,CASSFRGNEQYF
TRBJ2-1,medium-sized,15,NA,TRBV18,TGTGCCAGCTCACCTCCGGCGGCCGCGGGACTCTCCCAGTTCTTC,CASSPPAAAGLSQFF
TRBJ2-7,few,14,NA,TRBV5-6,TGTGCCAGCAGCTTGATAGCAGTGAGCTACGAGCAGTACTTC,CASSLIAVSYEQYF
TRBJ2-7,few,15,NA,TRBV27,TGTGCCAGCAATCCTCAGGCAGGGGTAACCTACGAGCAGTACTTC,CASNPQAGVTYEQYF
TRBJ2-2,medium-sized,13,NA,TRBV4-2,TGTGCCAGCAGCCAAGTTAGCACCGGGGAGCTGTTTTTT,CASSQVSTGELFF
TRBJ1-1,medium-sized,14,NA,TRBV12-3/TRBV12-4,TGTGCCAGCAGTTTACAGGGACGAGGGACTGAAGCTTTCTTT,CASSLQGRGTEAFF
TRBJ2-5,medium-sized,11,NA,TRBV6-5,TGTGCCAGCACAGGGCCAGAGACCCAGTACTTC,CASTGPETQYF
TRBJ2-3,NA,12,NA,TRBV20-1,TGCAGTGCTAGAGGGAGTAGAGATACGCAGTATTTT,CSARGSRDTQYF
TRBJ2-4,medium-sized,14,NA,TRBV11-1,TGTGCCAGCAGCGCGGATTTAGCCAAAAACATTCAGTACTTC,CASSADLAKNIQYF
TRBJ2-1,medium-sized,14,TRBD2,TRBV5-6,TGTGCCAGCACTAACGCCCTAGCGGACAATGAGCAGTTCTTC,CASTNALADNEQFF
TRBJ1-2,medium-sized,14,TRBD1,TRBV10-3,TGTGCCATCAGTGAGTCGCAGGGGGCGAGGGGCTACACCTTC,CAISESQGARGYTF
TRBJ2-5,few,14,TRBD1,TRBV29-1,TGCAGCGTTGAGTACAGGGGGCGATCAGAGACCCAGTACTTC,CSVEYRGRSETQYF
TRBJ2-2,medium-sized,17,NA,TRBV27,TGTGCCAGATTCATTTCGAACGGGAGATTAGGCACCGGGGAGCTGTTTTTT,CARFISNGRLGTGELFF
TRBJ1-2,medium-sized,15,TRBD1,TRBV6-5,TGTGCCAGCAGTTTTACCTCGACAGGGCGAGATGGCTACACCTTC,CASSFTSTGRDGYTF
TRBJ2-3,NA,15,NA,TRBV28,TGTGCCAGCAGTTTAGGGGGCCCCCAGGCAGATACGCAGTATTTT,CASSLGGPQADTQYF
TRBJ1-5,medium-sized,16,TRBD1,TRBV6-5,TGTGCCAGCAGTTACCGACAGGGGGCTGGCAATCAGCCCCAGCATTTT,CASSYRQGAGNQPQHF
TRBJ1-1,few,12,NA,TRBV7-9,TGTGCCAGCAGCGTACAGGGAACTGAAGCTTTCTTT,CASSVQGTEAFF
TRBJ2-2,NA,14,NA,TRBV2,TGTGCCAGCAGTGAAGCCGTGATCACCGGGGAGCTGTTTTTT,CASSEAVITGELFF
TRBJ2-1,medium-sized,15,TRBD2,TRBV11-1,TGTGCCAGCAGCTGGGGACTAGCGAGCTACAATGAGCAGTTCTTC,CASSWGLASYNEQFF
TRBJ2-7,NA,15,NA,TRBV5-4,TGTGCCAGCAGCCAAGGACTTGGGACGGGTTACGAGCAGTACTTC,CASSQGLGTGYEQYF